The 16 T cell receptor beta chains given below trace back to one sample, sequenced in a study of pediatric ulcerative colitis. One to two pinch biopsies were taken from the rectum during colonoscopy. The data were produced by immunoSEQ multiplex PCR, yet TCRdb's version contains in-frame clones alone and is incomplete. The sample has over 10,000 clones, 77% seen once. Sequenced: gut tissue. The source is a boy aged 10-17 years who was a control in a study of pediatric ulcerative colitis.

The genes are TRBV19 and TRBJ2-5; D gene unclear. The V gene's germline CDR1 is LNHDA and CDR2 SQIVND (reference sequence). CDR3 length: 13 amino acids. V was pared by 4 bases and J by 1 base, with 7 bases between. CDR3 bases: TGTGCCAGTAGTAGGGCTTCCCAAGAGACCCAGTACTTC. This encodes CASSRASQETQYF.

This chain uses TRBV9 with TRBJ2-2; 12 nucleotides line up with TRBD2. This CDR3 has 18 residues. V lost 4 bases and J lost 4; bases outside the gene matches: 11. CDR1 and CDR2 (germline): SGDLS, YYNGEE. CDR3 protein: CASSSRLAGARGTGELFF. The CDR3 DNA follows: TGTGCCAGCAGCTCAAGACTAGCGGGGGCGAGGGGCACCGGGGAGCTGTTTTTT. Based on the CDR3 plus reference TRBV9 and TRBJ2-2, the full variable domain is DSGVTQTPKHLITATGQRVTLRCSPRSGDLSVYWYQQSLDQGLQFLIQYYNGEERAKGNILERFSAQQFPDLHSELNLSSLELGDSALYFCASSSRLAGARGTGELFFGEGSRLTVL.

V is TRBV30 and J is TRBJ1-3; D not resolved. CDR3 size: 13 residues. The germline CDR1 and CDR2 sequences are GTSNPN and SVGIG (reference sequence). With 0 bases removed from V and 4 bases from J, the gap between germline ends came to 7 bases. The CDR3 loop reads CAWSVNLGNTIYF. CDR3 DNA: TGTGCCTGGAGTGTAAACTTAGGAAACACCATATATTTT. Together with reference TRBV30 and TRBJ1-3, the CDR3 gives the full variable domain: SQTIHQWPATLVQPVGSPLSLECTVEGTSNPNLYWYRQAAGRGLQLLFYSVGIGQISSEVPQNLSASRPQDRQFILSSKKLLLSDSGFYLCAWSVNLGNTIYFGEGSWLTVV.

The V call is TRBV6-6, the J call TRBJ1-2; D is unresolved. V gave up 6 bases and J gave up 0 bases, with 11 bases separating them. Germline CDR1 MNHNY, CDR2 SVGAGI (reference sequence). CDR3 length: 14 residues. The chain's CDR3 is CASRSGGTNYGYTF. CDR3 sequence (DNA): TGTGCCAGCAGATCGGGTGGGACTAACTATGGCTACACCTTC.

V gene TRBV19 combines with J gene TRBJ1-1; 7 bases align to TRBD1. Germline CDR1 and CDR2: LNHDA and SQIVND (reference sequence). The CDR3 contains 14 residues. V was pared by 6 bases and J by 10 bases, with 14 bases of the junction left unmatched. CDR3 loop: CASRLGGDSSGAFF. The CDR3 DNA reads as TGTGCCAGTAGGCTAGGGGGCGACTCCTCAGGAGCTTTCTTT.

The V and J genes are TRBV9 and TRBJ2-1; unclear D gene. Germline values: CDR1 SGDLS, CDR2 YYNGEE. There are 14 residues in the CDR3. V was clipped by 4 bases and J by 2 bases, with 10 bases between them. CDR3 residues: CASSRATTYNEQFF. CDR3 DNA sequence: TGTGCCAGCAGCCGGGCCACCACCTACAATGAGCAGTTCTTC.

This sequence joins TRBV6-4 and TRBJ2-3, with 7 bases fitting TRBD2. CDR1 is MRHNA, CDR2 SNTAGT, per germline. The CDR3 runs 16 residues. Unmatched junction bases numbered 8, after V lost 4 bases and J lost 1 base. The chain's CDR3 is CASSVGGRYGTDTQYF. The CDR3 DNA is TGTGCCAGCAGTGTAGGCGGGAGATATGGCACAGATACGCAGTATTTT.

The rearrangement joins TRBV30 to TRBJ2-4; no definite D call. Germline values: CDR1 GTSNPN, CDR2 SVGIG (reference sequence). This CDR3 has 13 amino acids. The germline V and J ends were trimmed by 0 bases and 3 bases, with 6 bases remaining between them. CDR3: CAWSVNGKNIQYF. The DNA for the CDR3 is TGTGCCTGGAGTGTAAATGGCAAAAACATTCAGTACTTC.

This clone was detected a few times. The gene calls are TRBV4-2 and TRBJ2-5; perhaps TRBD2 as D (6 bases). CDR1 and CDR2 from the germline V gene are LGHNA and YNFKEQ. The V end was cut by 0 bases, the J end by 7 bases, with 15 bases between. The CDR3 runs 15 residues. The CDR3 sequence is CASSQDGRGEWTQYF. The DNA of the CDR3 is TGTGCCAGCAGCCAAGATGGGCGGGGAGAATGGACCCAGTACTTC.

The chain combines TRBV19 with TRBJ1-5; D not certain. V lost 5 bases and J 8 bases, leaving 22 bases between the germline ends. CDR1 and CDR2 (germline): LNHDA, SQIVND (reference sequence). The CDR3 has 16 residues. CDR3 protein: CASSLGMTARVEPQHF. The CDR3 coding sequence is TGTGCCAGTAGTTTGGGGATGACGGCTCGGGTGGAGCCCCAGCATTTT.

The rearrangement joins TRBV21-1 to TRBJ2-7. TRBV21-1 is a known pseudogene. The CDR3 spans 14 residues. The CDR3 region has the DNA TGTGCCAGAAACCGGACGGATGAATCTTACGAGCAGTACGTC. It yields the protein CARNRTDESYEQYV.

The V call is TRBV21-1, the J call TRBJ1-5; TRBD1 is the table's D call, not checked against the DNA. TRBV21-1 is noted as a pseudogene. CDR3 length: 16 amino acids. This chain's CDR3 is CASRRGQGFVNQPQHF. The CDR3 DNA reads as TGTGCCAGCAGAAGAGGACAGGGTTTCGTCAATCAGCCCCAGCATTTT.

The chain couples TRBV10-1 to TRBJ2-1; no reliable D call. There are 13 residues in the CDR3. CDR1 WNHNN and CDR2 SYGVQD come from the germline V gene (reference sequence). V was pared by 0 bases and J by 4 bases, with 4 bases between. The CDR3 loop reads CASSESEYNEQFF. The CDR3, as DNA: TGCGCCAGCAGTGAGTCGGAGTACAATGAGCAGTTCTTC.

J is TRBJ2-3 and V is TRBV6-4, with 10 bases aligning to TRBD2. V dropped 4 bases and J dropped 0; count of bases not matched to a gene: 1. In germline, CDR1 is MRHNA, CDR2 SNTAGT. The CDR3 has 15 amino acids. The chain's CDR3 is CASSVTSGSTDTQYF. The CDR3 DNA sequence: TGTGCCAGCAGTGTGACTAGCGGGAGCACAGATACGCAGTATTTT.

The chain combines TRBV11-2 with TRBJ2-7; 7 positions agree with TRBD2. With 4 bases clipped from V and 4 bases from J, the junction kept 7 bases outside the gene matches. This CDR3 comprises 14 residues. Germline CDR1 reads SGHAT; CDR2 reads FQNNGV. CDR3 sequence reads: CASSSGLEPYEQYF. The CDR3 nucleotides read TGTGCCAGCAGCTCAGGACTAGAGCCTTACGAGCAGTACTTC.

CDR3 DNA sequence: TGCGCCAGCAGCTTGGCGGAGCGCGCTAATGAAAAACTGTTTTTT. Translation: CASSLAERANEKLFF. The chain joins TRBV5-1 to TRBJ1-4; no firm D call. Germline CDR1 and CDR2: SGHRS and YFSETQ. This CDR3 is built from 15 residues. The V end was cut by 0 bases, the J end by 3 bases, with 9 bases between.